Presented here are 21 T cell receptor beta chains from one specimen sequenced in a study of T cell clonality in common variable immunodeficiency. Sequencing was performed with immunoSEQ multiplex PCR; in TCRdb, only in-frame clones are kept and a portion is missing. Sampling found about 37,000 clones, none seen once. The sequenced sample consisted of peripheral blood mononuclear cells. All receptors derive from a person between 18 and 75 years old in good health.

This clone was seen at least ten times. The read falls 3 residues short of the CDR3 end, and the missing part is taken from the germline J gene. The chain employs TRBV20-1 and TRBJ1-1, with a possible D match to TRBD1 (6 bases). Trimming removed 3 bases at V and 5 bases at J, with 13 bases between. The CDR3 sequence is 13 residues long. Looked up from germline, CDR1 is DFQATT and CDR2 is SNEGSKA (reference sequence). The CDR3 DNA, read in part, is TGCAGTGCTAGGCAGGGGTTGCGAACTGAA. Amino acid sequence: CSARQGLRTE. In full, the CDR3 reads CSARQGLRTEAFF.

This clone was found many times. The read gets to within 3 residues of the CDR3 end, and the germline J gene fills in the rest. The chain joins TRBV19 to TRBJ1-1; 7 positions agree with TRBD1. Germline V gene sequence: CDR1 LNHDA, CDR2 SQIVND (reference sequence). This CDR3 comprises 14 residues. Trimming removed 6 bases from V and 1 base from J; junction bases left unmatched: 5. The CDR3 spells CASRPGDRNTEAFF. The covered CDR3 bases are TGTGCCAGTAGACCAGGGGACAGGAACACTGAA.

This clone was detected ten times or more. Read sequence stops 3 residues before the CDR3 end, and the germline J gene provides the missing end. The V gene is TRBV6-1, the J gene TRBJ1-4; a possible D gene is TRBD1 (6 bases). V dropped 2 bases and J dropped 3 bases, with 16 bases sitting between them. The CDR3 is made up of 17 amino acids. CDR1 is MNHNS, CDR2 SASEGT, per germline. The sequenced CDR3 bases are TGTGCCAGCAGTGAACCATCAGGGGTCGGACCTAATGAAAAA. It translates to CASSEPSGVGPNEK. The whole CDR3 region reads CASSEPSGVGPNEKLFF.

This clone was recorded many times. The read is 3 residues too short to cover the CDR3 end, so that end is filled in from the germline J gene. The genes are TRBV7-2 and TRBJ1-2; 7 bases match TRBD1. Per the germline V gene, CDR1 is SGHTA and CDR2 is FQGNSA. CDR3 length: 15 amino acids. The J segment lost 4 bases and the V segment lost 5 bases, leaving 10 bases of the junction unmatched. The CDR3 loop is CASSLLGRDSYGYTF. The DNA read from the CDR3 is TGTGCCAGCAGCCTCCTGGGCAGGGACAGCTATGGC.

The table lists this clone with many counts. The read ends 3 residues before the CDR3 terminus; that terminus is restored from the germline J gene. The chain uses TRBV28 and TRBJ2-7, with TRBD2 matching over 8 bases. Germline lookup yields CDR1 MDHEN and CDR2 SYDVKM. The ends lost 6 bases at V and 3 bases at J; junction bases unmatched: 10. The CDR3 sequence is 15 residues long. The CDR3 is CASRLRIAGNYEQYF. Incomplete CDR3 DNA: TGTGCCAGCAGATTGAGAATAGCGGGAAACTACGAG.

Ten or more counts support this clone. The read stops 3 residues short of the end of the CDR3; the missing end is completed from the germline J gene. The J gene is TRBJ1-6, the V gene TRBV10-1; D is perhaps TRBD1 (6 bases). V lost 4 bases and J 7 bases, leaving 11 bases between the germline ends. The CDR3 covers 14 residues. Germline V gene data show CDR1 as WNHNN and CDR2 as SYGVQD (reference sequence). CDR3 loop: CASSAGRGNSPLHF. The covered CDR3 bases are TGCGCCAGCAGTGCCGGCAGGGGAAATTCACCC.

In its sample, this clone was seen many times. From the germline J gene comes the end of the CDR3, since the read stops 3 residues before it. V is TRBV5-1 and J is TRBJ2-3, with 12 bases lining up with TRBD2. Trimming at V came to 3 bases and at J to 7 bases, leaving 9 bases not matched to a gene. Germline values: CDR1 SGHRS, CDR2 YFSETQ. The CDR3 sequence is 16 residues long. CDR3 DNA (partial): TGCGCCAGCAGCTCGATGACTAGCGGGAGTCAGTATACG. Translation gives CASSSMTSGSQYT. The full CDR3 protein reads CASSSMTSGSQYTQYF.

This clone was detected many times. Sequencing ends 3 residues short of the CDR3 end; the germline J gene provides the rest. The V gene is TRBV20-1, the J gene TRBJ2-2; no firm D call. V shed 2 bases and J shed 2 bases, with 6 bases lying between them. CDR3 length: 13 amino acids. Germline V gives CDR1 DFQATT, CDR2 SNEGSKA (reference sequence). CDR3 amino acids: CSARQTNTGELFF. The CDR3 DNA, read in part, is TGCAGTGCTAGACAGACTAACACCGGGGAG.

Regarding this clone: The read ends 3 residues shy of where the CDR3 ends; the end is completed using the germline J gene. The genes are TRBV7-9 and TRBJ2-7; 11 bases map to TRBD2. Germline V gene sequence: CDR1 SEHNR, CDR2 FQNEAQ (reference sequence). The CDR3 runs 15 residues. J lost 3 bases, V lost 5 bases, and 6 bases had no gene match. CDR3 in amino acids: CASSGGGTSGYEQYF. CDR3 DNA, as far as it was read: TGTGCCAGCAGCGGGGGTGGGACTAGCGGCTACGAG. Based on the CDR3 plus reference TRBV7-9 and TRBJ2-7, the full variable domain is DTGVSQNPRHKITKRGQNVTFRCDPISEHNRLYWYRQTLGQGPEFLTYFQNEAQLEKSRLLSDRFSAERPKGSFSTLEIQRTEQGDSAMYLCASSGGGTSGYEQYFGPGTRLTVT.

This clone was observed many times. The read falls 3 residues short of the CDR3 end, and the missing part is taken from the germline J gene. V usage is TRBV28 and J usage is TRBJ2-7; 7 bases match TRBD1. The CDR3 consists of 13 residues. The V and J ends lost 9 bases and 2 bases, in that order; junction bases with no gene match: 7. Germline V gives CDR1 MDHEN, CDR2 SYDVKM. The CDR3 is CASTQGTTYEQYF. The sequenced part of the CDR3 DNA is TGTGCCAGTACACAGGGGACAACCTACGAG.

This clone has at least ten counts. The missing CDR3 end, 3 residues past where the read stops, is filled in from the germline J gene. V usage is TRBV5-5 and J usage is TRBJ2-1; 9 bases align to TRBD1. CDR3 size: 15 residues. Germline CDR1 SGHKS, CDR2 YYEKEE (reference sequence). The V and J ends lost 0 bases and 8 bases, in that order; junction bases with no gene match: 6. The CDR3 bases that were read are TGTGCCAGCAGCTTGGGGGACAGGGAAGTGGATGAG. This sequence encodes CASSLGDREVDE. The entire CDR3 reads CASSLGDREVDEQFF.

This clone has at least ten counts. The DNA ends 3 residues before the CDR3 does, and the rest of the CDR3 is filled in from the germline J gene. The chain uses TRBV5-1 and TRBJ2-2; a possible D gene is TRBD2 (5 bases). V lost 4 bases and J lost 4, with 17 bases in between. This CDR3 has 16 residues. Germline CDR1 reads SGHRS; CDR2 reads YFSETQ. The DNA read from the CDR3 is TGCGCCAGCAGCCCGCGGCCCGGGGAACTCACCGGGGAG. Amino acid sequence: CASSPRPGELTGE. The full CDR3 is CASSPRPGELTGELFF.

This clone was observed many times. Read data end 3 residues before the CDR3 end; the end is taken from the germline J gene. The V call is TRBV5-1, the J call TRBJ1-1; D is uncertain. Between the trimmed V and J ends, which lost 1 base and 0 bases, there was a span of 7 bases. This CDR3 is built from 14 residues. In germline, CDR1 is SGHRS, CDR2 YFSETQ. CDR3 DNA (partial): TGCGCCAGCAGCTTGAACAGAATGAACACTGAA. This codes for CASSLNRMNTE. The CDR3 in its entirety is CASSLNRMNTEAFF.

This clone was detected many times. Sequencing ends 3 residues short of the CDR3 end; the germline J gene provides the rest. This rearrangement joins TRBV5-1 to TRBJ2-2, with D possibly matching TRBD2 (6 bases). V dropped 4 bases and J dropped 5 bases, with 12 bases sitting between them. Germline V gives CDR1 SGHRS, CDR2 YFSETQ. The CDR3 is 14 residues long. Incomplete CDR3 DNA: TGCGCCAGCAGCGACATCGCGGGGACCGGGGAG. Its protein is CASSDIAGTGE. The CDR3 reads in full as CASSDIAGTGELFF.

This clone was detected a few times. The read gets to within 3 residues of the CDR3 end, and the germline J gene fills in the rest. The genes are TRBV10-2 and TRBJ2-7; D is possibly TRBD1 (5 bases). This CDR3 has 13 residues. Germline V lookup: CDR1 WSHSY, CDR2 SAAADI. The ends were cut back, 8 bases at V and 0 bases at J, with 11 bases in the middle. The CDR3 bases that were read are TGCGCCAGCGCCACAGGCGGCTCCTACGAG. Residues: CASATGGSYE. The CDR3 in its entirety is CASATGGSYEQYF.

This clone showed up many times. Read sequence stops 3 residues before the CDR3 end, and the germline J gene provides the missing end. J is TRBJ2-5 and V is TRBV20-1; TRBD2 agrees at 11 bases. V lost 0 bases and J lost 5; bases outside the gene matches: 14. Germline V lookup: CDR1 DFQATT, CDR2 SNEGSKA (reference sequence). The CDR3 is 18 amino acids. CDR3 sequence reads: CSARDHLTSGSILETQYF. CDR3 DNA, as far as it was read: TGCAGTGCTAGAGACCACCTTACTAGCGGGAGCATCTTGGAGACC.

As to this clone: The read falls 3 residues short of the CDR3 end, and the missing part is taken from the germline J gene. The chain links TRBV19 to TRBJ1-5, with 7 bases lining up with TRBD1. This CDR3 is built from 17 residues. The germline CDR1 and CDR2 sequences are LNHDA and SQIVND (reference sequence). With 5 bases clipped from V and 2 bases from J, the junction kept 12 bases outside the gene matches. The chain's CDR3 is CASSPLDRVSGNQPQHF. CDR3 DNA, as far as it was read: TGTGCCAGTAGTCCCCTAGACAGGGTGTCGGGCAATCAGCCC. The full variable domain, with the rest looked up from reference TRBV19 and TRBJ1-5, is DGGITQSPKYLFRKEGQNVTLSCEQNLNHDAMYWYRQDPGQGLRLIYYSQIVNDFQKGDIAEGYSVSREKKESFPLTVTSAQKNPTAFYLCASSPLDRVSGNQPQHFGDGTRLSIL.

This clone occurred many times. The read ends 3 residues shy of where the CDR3 ends; the end is completed using the germline J gene. J is TRBJ1-1 and V is TRBV4-1; TRBD1 matches at 8 bases. The CDR3 contains 15 residues. V trimming: 2 bases; J trimming: 0 bases; junction bases outside the gene matches: 2. The germline V gene has CDR1 MGHRA and CDR2 YSYEKL. CDR3 amino acids: CASSQPTGVNTEAFF. The part of the CDR3 DNA that was read is TGCGCCAGCAGCCAACCGACAGGGGTGAACACTGAA.

This clone was seen many times. The read gets to within 3 residues of the CDR3 end, and the germline J gene fills in the rest. The gene calls are TRBV11-3 and TRBJ2-2, with TRBD1 matching 7 bases. The CDR3 extends over 15 amino acids. Trimming cost V 5 bases and J 2 bases; bases outside gene matches: 5. Per the germline V gene, CDR1 is SGHNT and CDR2 is YENEEA. CDR3 sequence reads: CASSRDSRNTGELFF. The CDR3 bases that were read are TGTGCCAGCAGCCGGGACAGTCGCAACACCGGGGAG.

This clone appeared many times. The sequenced fragment ends 3 residues before the CDR3 boundary, so the rest is inferred from the germline J gene. The V call is TRBV5-6, the J call TRBJ2-7; D possibly corresponds to TRBD1 (6 bases). V lost 0 bases and J lost 6, with 10 bases in between. The CDR3 is 13 amino acids. Germline CDR1 reads SGHDT; CDR2 reads YYEEEE. The chain's CDR3 is CASSLVQGSEQYF. The DNA read from the CDR3 is TGTGCCAGCAGCTTGGTCCAGGGGTCCGAG.

This clone came up a few times. The read gets to within 3 residues of the CDR3 end, and the germline J gene fills in the rest. This chain joins TRBV20-1 and TRBJ2-7; the match to TRBD2 covers 7 bases. J gave up 3 bases and V 0 bases, and 8 bases lay outside the gene matches. The CDR3 runs to 15 residues. The V gene's germline CDR1 is DFQATT and CDR2 SNEGSKA (reference sequence). CDR3 bases read: TGCAGTGCTAGAGATTCAGCGGGACCTCTCTACGAG. Protein product: CSARDSAGPLYE. The entire CDR3 protein is CSARDSAGPLYEQYF.